Included here is one T cell receptor beta chain sequence, with context. Its antigen remains unknown. These data come from a study of vaccination and CD4 T cells after COVID-19. Study-level background: Four females and six males made up the convalescents, two of whom were Hispanic. For post-vaccine samples, collection took place a median approximately 78 days after dose two, ranging from 14 to 241.

Treatment reported: approximately 10-day PBMC culture with coronavirus spike peptide pools or control peptides (ViraFEST assay). Cultured CD4+ T-cell DNA underwent Oncomine TCR Beta short-read sequencing. Scientists extracted genomic DNA from CD4+ T cells grown in culture. TCRdb redid the calling of the PCR reads with MiXCR, one entry per CDR3 protein. This sample has 8,500 to 14,000 distinct CDR3 sequences, with less than 70% found just once. The CDR3 is 13 residues long. Trimming left V 4 bases short and J 4 bases short, with 10 bases between. Germline V CDR1 and CDR2: SGHRS, YFSETQ. The rearrangement uses TRBV5-1 and TRBJ2-3; unclear D gene. This specimen consisted of CD4+ T cells from blood, cultured in vitro, obtained before SARS-CoV-2 vaccination. This receptor was taken from a human donor who had recovered from COVID-19. The CDR3 here is CASSPLSADTQYF. The CDR3 DNA follows: TGCGCCAGCAGCCCGCTTTCGGCAGATACGCAGTATTTT.